A selection of T cell receptor beta chains follows, all from one sample in a study of T cell responses to AZD1222 COVID-19 vaccine. Clones were read by immunoSEQ multiplex PCR, and TCRdb kept only the in-frame ones, dropping some. The sample yields under 200,000 clones, around 90% seen once. The material was peripheral blood, obtained 28 days after the second AZD1222 dose. These receptors were taken from an adult who received the AZD1222 COVID-19 vaccine. CDR3s include the opening cysteine and the closing phenylalanine or tryptophan. A D gene is named only where the DNA matches it firmly. Where a row states a size, it is once, few, many or the class of an expanded clone; other rows omit it.

J gene: TRBJ2-4
D gene: NA
clone size: NA
V gene: TRBV4-1
CDR3 protein: CASSQGYSEVNIQYF
CDR3 DNA: TGCGCCAGCAGCCAAGGTTACAGCGAAGTAAACATTCAGTACTTC

J gene: TRBJ2-1
D gene: TRBD1
clone size: NA
V gene: TRBV7-9
CDR3 protein: CASSLDRPNFGYNEQFF
CDR3 DNA: TGTGCCAGCAGCTTGGACAGGCCGAATTTTGGGTACAATGAGCAGTTCTTC

J gene: TRBJ1-4
D gene: NA
clone size: NA
V gene: TRBV6-5
CDR3 protein: CASSYTGGARLELFF
CDR3 DNA: TGTGCCAGCAGTTACACCGGCGGGGCCCGGCTTGAACTGTTTTTT

J gene: TRBJ2-5
D gene: NA
clone size: NA
V gene: TRBV7-9
CDR3 protein: CASRDYQETQYF
CDR3 DNA: TGTGCCTCACGGGACTACCAAGAGACCCAGTACTTC

J gene: TRBJ1-5
D gene: NA
clone size: NA
V gene: TRBV7-8
CDR3 protein: CASSLSRTLYSNQPQHF
CDR3 DNA: TGTGCCAGCAGCTTATCCCGGACACTTTATAGCAATCAGCCCCAGCATTTT

J gene: TRBJ1-1
D gene: TRBD1
clone size: NA
V gene: TRBV6-4
CDR3 protein: CASIGQGGRFVNTEAFF
CDR3 DNA: TGTGCCAGCATAGGACAGGGGGGGAGATTCGTGAACACTGAAGCTTTCTTT

J gene: TRBJ1-2
D gene: NA
clone size: NA
V gene: TRBV18
CDR3 protein: CASSPAFTLSPLNYGYTF
CDR3 DNA: TGTGCCAGCTCACCGGCGTTCACTTTGAGCCCACTTAACTATGGCTACACCTTC

J gene: TRBJ2-7
D gene: NA
clone size: NA
V gene: TRBV5-4
CDR3 protein: CASSTSYTGLEQYF
CDR3 DNA: TGTGCCAGCAGCACTAGCTATACAGGGCTCGAGCAGTACTTC

J gene: TRBJ1-1
D gene: TRBD1
clone size: NA
V gene: TRBV7-3
CDR3 protein: CASSRDSMNTEAFF
CDR3 DNA: TGTGCCAGCAGCAGGGACAGTATGAACACTGAAGCTTTCTTT

J gene: TRBJ1-4
D gene: NA
clone size: NA
V gene: TRBV19
CDR3 protein: CASSTDSGHNNEKLFF
CDR3 DNA: TGTGCCAGTAGTACCGACTCGGGACATAATAATGAAAAACTGTTTTTT

J gene: TRBJ1-4
D gene: TRBD1
clone size: few
V gene: TRBV6-5
CDR3 protein: CASSRGQVPNEKLFF
CDR3 DNA: TGTGCCAGCAGTCGTGGACAGGTCCCTAATGAAAAACTGTTTTTT

J gene: TRBJ1-1
D gene: NA
clone size: many
V gene: TRBV6-2/TRBV6-3
CDR3 protein: CASSPRENTEAFF
CDR3 DNA: TGTGCCAGCAGTCCCCGGGAGAACACTGAAGCTTTCTTT

J gene: TRBJ1-2
D gene: NA
clone size: few
V gene: TRBV5-1
CDR3 protein: CASSDYRAGYTF
CDR3 DNA: TGCGCCAGCAGCGATTACAGGGCTGGCTACACCTTC

J gene: TRBJ1-5
D gene: NA
clone size: NA
V gene: TRBV6-5
CDR3 protein: CASSSGMTSNQPQHF
CDR3 DNA: TGTGCCAGCAGTTCCGGGATGACTAGCAATCAGCCCCAGCATTTT

J gene: TRBJ2-1
D gene: TRBD1
clone size: NA
V gene: TRBV5-1
CDR3 protein: CASSYARGHNEQFF
CDR3 DNA: TGCGCCAGCAGCTACGCGAGGGGGCACAATGAGCAGTTCTTC

J gene: TRBJ1-5
D gene: NA
clone size: few
V gene: TRBV27
CDR3 protein: CASSFVAGIQPQHF
CDR3 DNA: TGTGCCAGCAGTTTTGTCGCAGGGATTCAGCCCCAGCATTTT

J gene: TRBJ2-1
D gene: TRBD2
clone size: NA
V gene: TRBV11-3
CDR3 protein: CASSRLAGPYNEQFF
CDR3 DNA: TGTGCCAGCAGCCGACTAGCGGGGCCCTACAATGAGCAGTTCTTC

J gene: TRBJ2-2
D gene: NA
clone size: NA
V gene: TRBV19
CDR3 protein: CASLAPPPGTGELFF
CDR3 DNA: TGTGCCAGTTTAGCCCCTCCCCCCGGCACCGGGGAGCTGTTTTTT

J gene: TRBJ2-7
D gene: NA
clone size: NA
V gene: TRBV7-8
CDR3 protein: CASSYEQYF
CDR3 DNA: TGTGCCAGCAGCTACGAGCAGTACTTC

J gene: TRBJ1-2
D gene: TRBD1
clone size: NA
V gene: TRBV5-4
CDR3 protein: CASSLGLGTGDYYGYTF
CDR3 DNA: TGTGCCAGCAGCTTGGGGCTGGGGACAGGGGACTACTATGGCTACACCTTC

J gene: TRBJ2-3
D gene: NA
clone size: NA
V gene: TRBV7-2
CDR3 protein: CASSLEIGATDTQYF
CDR3 DNA: TGTGCCAGCAGCTTAGAGATCGGGGCCACAGATACGCAGTATTTT

J gene: TRBJ1-6
D gene: TRBD1
clone size: once
V gene: TRBV6-5
CDR3 protein: CASILTGADSPLHF
CDR3 DNA: TGTGCCAGCATCCTGACAGGGGCCGATTCACCCCTCCACTTT

J gene: TRBJ2-2
D gene: TRBD2
clone size: NA
V gene: TRBV6-2/TRBV6-3
CDR3 protein: CASSPWLTSGRFTGELFF
CDR3 DNA: TGTGCCAGCAGCCCTTGGTTAACTAGCGGGAGGTTTACCGGGGAGCTGTTTTTT

J gene: TRBJ2-1
D gene: NA
clone size: NA
V gene: TRBV5-1
CDR3 protein: CASSLGQESNEQFF
CDR3 DNA: TGCGCCAGCAGCTTGGGACAGGAGTCCAATGAGCAGTTCTTC

J gene: TRBJ2-2
D gene: NA
clone size: NA
V gene: TRBV28
CDR3 protein: CASSLWFGGKSGELFF
CDR3 DNA: TGTGCCAGCAGTTTATGGTTCGGCGGGAAATCCGGGGAGCTGTTTTTT

J gene: TRBJ1-1
D gene: TRBD1
clone size: NA
V gene: TRBV28
CDR3 protein: CASSFGQGPYMNTEAFF
CDR3 DNA: TGTGCCAGCAGTTTCGGACAGGGCCCCTACATGAACACTGAAGCTTTCTTT

J gene: TRBJ1-1
D gene: TRBD1
clone size: NA
V gene: TRBV7-2
CDR3 protein: CASSFQTGLMNTEAFF
CDR3 DNA: TGTGCCAGCAGCTTCCAGACAGGGTTAATGAACACTGAAGCTTTCTTT

J gene: TRBJ2-3
D gene: NA
clone size: NA
V gene: TRBV6-2/TRBV6-3
CDR3 protein: CASSYNQLETDTQYF
CDR3 DNA: TGTGCCAGCAGTTACAACCAATTAGAGACAGATACGCAGTATTTT

J gene: TRBJ2-7
D gene: NA
clone size: few
V gene: TRBV6-1
CDR3 protein: CASSESLGGSYEQYF
CDR3 DNA: TGTGCCAGCAGTGAATCCCTAGGGGGTTCCTACGAGCAGTACTTC

J gene: TRBJ2-1
D gene: NA
clone size: NA
V gene: TRBV30
CDR3 protein: CAWSLPYNEQFF
CDR3 DNA: TGTGCCTGGAGTCTTCCATACAATGAGCAGTTCTTC

J gene: TRBJ2-1
D gene: TRBD2
clone size: NA
V gene: TRBV6-5
CDR3 protein: CASVQGGLAGDEQFF
CDR3 DNA: TGTGCCAGCGTCCAAGGGGGACTAGCGGGGGATGAGCAGTTCTTC